This TCR beta chain was profiled in a study of regulatory T cells in long-lasting Graves disease. The wider study: Persistence in Graves' disease required over 5 years of antithyroid drugs plus positive TSH receptor antibodies.

This clonotype has at least ten counts. The antigen remains unidentified. The germline V gene has CDR1 MDHEN and CDR2 SYDVKM. The CDR3 extends over 15 amino acids. Between the trimmed V and J ends, which lost 5 bases and 4 bases, there was a span of 18 bases. Study outcomes and limitations: Accuracy was perhaps lowered by the small sample size. Persistent cases favored TRBV28, TRBJ1-2 and TRBJ2-5.

Construction of the TCR beta libraries employed iRepertoire HTBI primers in conjunction with Arm-PCR of CDR3 regions. TCRdb re-analysed the multiplex PCR reads in MiXCR, keeping a single row per CDR3 protein. The sample includes nearly 350,000 distinct CDR3 sequences, around 20% seen only once; the top ten take 29%. Noted time point: persistent/refractory GD, antithyroid drugs over 5 years with positive TRAb. The TCR library used RNA extracted from PBMCs. The clonotype comes from a female donor with Graves disease. Sequencing used peripheral blood mononuclear cells (PBMCs), obtained when the disease was refractory, from a patient treated with antithyroid drugs. The V gene is TRBV28, the J gene TRBJ2-7, with D uncertain. Here the CDR3 DNA reads TGTGCCAGCAGTCTAAGCCCCATGGCGCGTTACGAGCAGTACTTC. Amino acids: CASSLSPMARYEQYF.